This entry concerns a single T cell receptor (beta chain). These data are taken from a study of CD8+ T cells in alopecia areata. Across the whole study: A 6-month off-drug phase came after tofacitinib, which had lasted 6 to 18 months.

The investigators collected lesional scalp punch biopsies and peripheral blood from alopecia areata patients. A FACSAria was used to sort CD4+ and CD8+ T cells. These cells came from PBMCs. With 0 bases removed from V and 5 bases from J, the gap between germline ends came to 15 bases. The CDR3 loop spans 16 amino acids. Germline lookup yields CDR1 SGHDT and CDR2 YYEEEE. It was cDNA, reverse transcribed from extracted RNA, that served as the sequencing template. Here immunoSEQ multiplex PCR was the method, and the copy in TCRdb shows in-frame clones only, minus some. The sample consists of hundreds of thousands of clones, around 67% of them appearing once.

The sequence came from a human donor with alopecia areata. J is TRBJ2-1 and V is TRBV5-6; the D is unclear. The specimen comprised CD4+ T cells sorted from blood, sampled at week 0. CDR3 loop: CASSLGTVSLHNEQFF. The CDR3 DNA is TGTGCCAGCAGCTTGGGGACGGTCTCTCTACACAATGAGCAGTTCTTC. The whole variable domain, remainder taken from reference TRBV5-6 and TRBJ2-1, is DAGVTQSPTHLIKTRGQQVTLRCSPKSGHDTVSWYQQALGQGPQFIFQYYEEEERQRGNFPDRFSGHQFPNYSSELNVNALLLGDSALYLCASSLGTVSLHNEQFFGPGTRLTVL.